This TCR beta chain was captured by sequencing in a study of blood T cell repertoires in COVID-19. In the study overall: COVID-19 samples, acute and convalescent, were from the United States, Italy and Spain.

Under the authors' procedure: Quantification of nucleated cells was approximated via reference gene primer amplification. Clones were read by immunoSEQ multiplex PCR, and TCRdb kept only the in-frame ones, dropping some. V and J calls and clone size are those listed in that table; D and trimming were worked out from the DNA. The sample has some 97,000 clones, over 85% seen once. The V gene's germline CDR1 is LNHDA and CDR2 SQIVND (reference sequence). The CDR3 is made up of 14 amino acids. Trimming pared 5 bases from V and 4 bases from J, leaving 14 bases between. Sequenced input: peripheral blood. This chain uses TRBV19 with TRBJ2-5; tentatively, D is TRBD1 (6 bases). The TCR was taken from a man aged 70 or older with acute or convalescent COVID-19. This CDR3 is CASSVAGVGETQYF. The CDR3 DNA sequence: TGTGCCAGTAGTGTGGCAGGGGTGGGAGAGACCCAGTACTTC.